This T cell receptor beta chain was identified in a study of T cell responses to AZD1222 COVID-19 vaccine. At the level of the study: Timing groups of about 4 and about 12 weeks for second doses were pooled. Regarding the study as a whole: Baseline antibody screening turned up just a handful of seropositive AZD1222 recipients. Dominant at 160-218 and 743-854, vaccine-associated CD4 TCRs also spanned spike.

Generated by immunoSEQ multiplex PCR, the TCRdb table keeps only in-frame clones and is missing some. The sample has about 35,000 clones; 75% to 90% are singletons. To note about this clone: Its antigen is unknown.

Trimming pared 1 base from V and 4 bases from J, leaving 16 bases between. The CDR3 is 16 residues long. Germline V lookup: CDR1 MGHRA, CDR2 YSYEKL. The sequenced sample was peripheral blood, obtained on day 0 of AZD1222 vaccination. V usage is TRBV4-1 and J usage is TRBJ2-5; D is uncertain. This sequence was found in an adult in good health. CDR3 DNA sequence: TGCGCCAGCAGCCAAGTAGGGCTCCCTAAAACAGAGACCCAGTACTTC. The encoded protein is CASSQVGLPKTETQYF.